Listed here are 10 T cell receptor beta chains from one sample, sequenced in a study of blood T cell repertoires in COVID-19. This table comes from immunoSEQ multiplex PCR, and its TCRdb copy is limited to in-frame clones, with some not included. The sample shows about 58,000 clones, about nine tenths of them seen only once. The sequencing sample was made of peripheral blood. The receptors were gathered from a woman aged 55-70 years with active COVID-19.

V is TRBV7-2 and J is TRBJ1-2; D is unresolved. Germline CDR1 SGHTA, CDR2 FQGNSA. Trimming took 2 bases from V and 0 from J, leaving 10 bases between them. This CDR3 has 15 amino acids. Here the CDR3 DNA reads TGTGCCAGCAGCTTAAGTCCAGGAACTAACTATGGCTACACCTTC. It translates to CASSLSPGTNYGYTF.

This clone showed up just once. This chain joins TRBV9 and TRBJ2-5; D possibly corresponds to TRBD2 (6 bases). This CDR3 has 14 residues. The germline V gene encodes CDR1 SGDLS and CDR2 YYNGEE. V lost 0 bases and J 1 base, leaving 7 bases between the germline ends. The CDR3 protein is CASSVGRGQETQYF. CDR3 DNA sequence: TGTGCCAGCAGCGTAGGGCGGGGCCAAGAGACCCAGTACTTC.

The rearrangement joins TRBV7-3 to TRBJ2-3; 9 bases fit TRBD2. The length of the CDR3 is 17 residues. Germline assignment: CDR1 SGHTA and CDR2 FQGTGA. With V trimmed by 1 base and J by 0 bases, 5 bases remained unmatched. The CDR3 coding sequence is TGTGCCAGCAGCTTAATGGCTAGCGGGGTCAGCACAGATACGCAGTATTTT. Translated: CASSLMASGVSTDTQYF.

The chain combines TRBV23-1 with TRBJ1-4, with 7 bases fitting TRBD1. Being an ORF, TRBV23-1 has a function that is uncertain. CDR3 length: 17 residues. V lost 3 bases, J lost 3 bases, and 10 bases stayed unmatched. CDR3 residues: CASSHGWLGQPNEKLFF. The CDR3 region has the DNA TGCGCCAGCAGTCATGGGTGGTTGGGACAGCCTAATGAAAAACTGTTTTTT.

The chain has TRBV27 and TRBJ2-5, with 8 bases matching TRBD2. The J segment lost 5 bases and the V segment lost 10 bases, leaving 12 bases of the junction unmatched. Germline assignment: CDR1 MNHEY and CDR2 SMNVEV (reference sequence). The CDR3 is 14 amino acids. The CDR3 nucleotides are TGTGCCACACAACAAGCGGGGGTTGGGGAGACCCAGTACTTC. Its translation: CATQQAGVGETQYF.

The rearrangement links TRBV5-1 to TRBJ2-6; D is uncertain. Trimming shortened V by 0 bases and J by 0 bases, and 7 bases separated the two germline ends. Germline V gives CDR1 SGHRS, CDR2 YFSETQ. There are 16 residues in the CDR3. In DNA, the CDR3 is TGCGCCAGCAGCTTGGGAGGCGTCTCTGGGGCCAACGTCCTGACTTTC. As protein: CASSLGGVSGANVLTF. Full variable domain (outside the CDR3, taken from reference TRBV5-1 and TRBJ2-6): KAGVTQTPRYLIKTRGQQVTLSCSPISGHRSVSWYQQTPGQGLQFLFEYFSETQRNKGNFPGRFSGRQFSNSRSEMNVSTLELGDSALYLCASSLGGVSGANVLTFGAGSRLTVL.

CDR3 sequence (DNA): TGCGCCAGCAGCCGTCTGACAGGGGCGGGCGCTGAAGCTTTCTTT. Protein sequence: CASSRLTGAGAEAFF. This chain links TRBV5-1 with TRBJ1-1; 8 positions agree with TRBD1. V lost 4 bases, J lost 6 bases, and 11 bases stayed unmatched. CDR1 is SGHRS and CDR2 is YFSETQ in the germline V gene. The CDR3 length is 15 residues. Full variable domain (rest looked up from reference TRBV5-1 and TRBJ1-1): KAGVTQTPRYLIKTRGQQVTLSCSPISGHRSVSWYQQTPGQGLQFLFEYFSETQRNKGNFPGRFSGRQFSNSRSEMNVSTLELGDSALYLCASSRLTGAGAEAFFGQGTRLTVV.

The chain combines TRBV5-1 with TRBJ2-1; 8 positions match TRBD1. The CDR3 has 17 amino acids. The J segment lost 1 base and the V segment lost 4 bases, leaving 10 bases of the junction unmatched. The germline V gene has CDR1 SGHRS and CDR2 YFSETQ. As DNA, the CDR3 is TGCGCCAGCAGCCCCTTCAGCGACAGGGGTTCCTACAATGAGCAGTTCTTC. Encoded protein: CASSPFSDRGSYNEQFF.

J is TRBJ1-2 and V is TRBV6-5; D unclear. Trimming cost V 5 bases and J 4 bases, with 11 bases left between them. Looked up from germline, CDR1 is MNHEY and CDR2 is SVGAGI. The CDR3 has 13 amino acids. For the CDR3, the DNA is TGTGCCAGCAGTCCTGCCCTAGGCTATGGCTACACCTTC. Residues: CASSPALGYGYTF.

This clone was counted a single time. Here the CDR3 DNA reads TGTGCCAGCAGTGGTGGTGGGCCCGGGGAGCTGTTTTTT. Translation gives CASSGGGPGELFF. The chain joins TRBV2 to TRBJ2-2; no firm D call. The CDR3 runs 13 residues. Trimming removed 4 bases at V and 6 bases at J, with 9 bases between. Germline V CDR1 and CDR2: SNHLY, FYNNEI.